Listed below are T cell receptor beta chains from one sample, sequenced in a study of T cell responses to AZD1222 COVID-19 vaccine. Sequencing used immunoSEQ multiplex PCR; TCRdb keeps in-frame clones, though not all of them. Of 150,000 to 200,000 clones in the sample, approximately 91% were seen once. Sequences were derived from peripheral blood, sampled 28 days after the second AZD1222 dose. These receptors were obtained from an adult who received the AZD1222 COVID-19 vaccine. CDR3s include the opening cysteine and the closing phenylalanine or tryptophan. The D gene is left open where the match is weak. Expanded clones get a size class; other rows say once, few or many, or leave the size out.

cdr3_nt cdr3_aa clone_size v_call d_call j_call
TGTGCCAGCAGCTTCCTTGAGGCTCCCTACACCTTC CASSFLEAPYTF NA TRBV7-9 NA TRBJ1-2
TGTGCCAGCAATCCTGGACAGGGAAGGGAAAAACTGTTTTTT CASNPGQGREKLFF NA TRBV2 TRBD1 TRBJ1-4
TGTGCCAGCAGCTCCCCGGGCGGGAGCGGCCGGTCCCCTTTT CASSSPGGSGRSPF NA TRBV5-4 TRBD2 TRBJ2-3
TGTGCCAGCTCACCACCTGGGGTGGGCTCCTACAATGAGCAGTTCTTC CASSPPGVGSYNEQFF NA TRBV18 NA TRBJ2-1
TGTGCCAGTAGTTACAGGTTGGGTGAAGCTTTCTTT CASSYRLGEAFF NA TRBV19 NA TRBJ1-1
TGTGCCAGCGGAAAAGGGGGAAACACCATATATTTT CASGKGGNTIYF once TRBV7-9 NA TRBJ1-3
TGTGCCAGCAGCCCTATTGGGGACACTGAAGCTTTCTTT CASSPIGDTEAFF NA TRBV28 NA TRBJ1-1
TGTGCCACCAGCAAAGGACATAGCAATCAGCCCCAGCATTTT CATSKGHSNQPQHF NA TRBV15 NA TRBJ1-5
TGTGCCAGCCGTCTCCAGGTGAGCAATGAGCAGTTCTTC CASRLQVSNEQFF NA TRBV6-6 NA TRBJ2-1
TGTGCCAGCAGCGGGGGGGACAGGGATTCTAATGAAAAACTGTTTTTT CASSGGDRDSNEKLFF NA TRBV21-1 NA TRBJ1-4